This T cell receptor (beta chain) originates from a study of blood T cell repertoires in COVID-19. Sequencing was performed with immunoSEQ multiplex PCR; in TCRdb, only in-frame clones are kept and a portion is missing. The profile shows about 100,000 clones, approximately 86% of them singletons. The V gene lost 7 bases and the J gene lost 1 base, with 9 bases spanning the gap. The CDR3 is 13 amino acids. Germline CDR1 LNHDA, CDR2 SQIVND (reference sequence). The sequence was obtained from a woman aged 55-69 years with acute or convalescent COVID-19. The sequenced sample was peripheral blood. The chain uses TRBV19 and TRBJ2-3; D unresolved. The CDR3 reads CASTLLGTDTQYF. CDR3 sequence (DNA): TGTGCCAGTACTCTATTGGGCACAGATACGCAGTATTTT.